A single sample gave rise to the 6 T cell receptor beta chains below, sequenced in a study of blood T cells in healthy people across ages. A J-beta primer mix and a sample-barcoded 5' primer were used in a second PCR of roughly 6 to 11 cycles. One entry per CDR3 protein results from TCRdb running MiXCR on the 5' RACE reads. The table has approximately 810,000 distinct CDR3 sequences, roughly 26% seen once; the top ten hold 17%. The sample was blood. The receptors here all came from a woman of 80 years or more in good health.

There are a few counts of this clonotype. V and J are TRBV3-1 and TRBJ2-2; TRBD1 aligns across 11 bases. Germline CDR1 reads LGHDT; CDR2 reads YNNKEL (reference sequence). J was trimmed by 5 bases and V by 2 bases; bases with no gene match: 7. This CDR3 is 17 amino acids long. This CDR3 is CASSQPGQGAQTGELFF. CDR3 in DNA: TGTGCCAGCAGCCAACCCGGACAGGGGGCGCAAACCGGGGAGCTGTTTTTT.

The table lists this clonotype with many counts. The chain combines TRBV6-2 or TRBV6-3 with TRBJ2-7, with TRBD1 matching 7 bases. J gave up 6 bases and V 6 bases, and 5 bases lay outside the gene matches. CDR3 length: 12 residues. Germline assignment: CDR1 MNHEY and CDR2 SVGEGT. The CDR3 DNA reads TGTGCCAGCAGCCCAAGGACAGGCGAGCAGTACTTC. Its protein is CASSPRTGEQYF.

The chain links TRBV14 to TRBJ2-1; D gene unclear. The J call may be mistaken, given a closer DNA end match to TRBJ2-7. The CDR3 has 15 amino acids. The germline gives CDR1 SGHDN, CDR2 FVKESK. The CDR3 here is CASSPLNGSYNEQYF. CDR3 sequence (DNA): TGTGCCAGCAGCCCCTTAAATGGGTCCTACAATGAGCAGTACTTC.

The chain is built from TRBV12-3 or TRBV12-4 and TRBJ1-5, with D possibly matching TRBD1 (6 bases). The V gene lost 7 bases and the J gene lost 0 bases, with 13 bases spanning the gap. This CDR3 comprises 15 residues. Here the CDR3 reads CASTSGGLSNQPQHF. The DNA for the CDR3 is TGTGCCAGCACCTCGGGGGGGCTTAGCAATCAGCCCCAGCATTTT.

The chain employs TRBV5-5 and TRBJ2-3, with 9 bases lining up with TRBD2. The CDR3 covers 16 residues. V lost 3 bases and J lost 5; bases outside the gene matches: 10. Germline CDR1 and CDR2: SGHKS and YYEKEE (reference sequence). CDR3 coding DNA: TGTGCCAGCAGCTGGGACCCGGGACTAGCAGGAGATACGCAGTATTTT. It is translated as CASSWDPGLAGDTQYF.

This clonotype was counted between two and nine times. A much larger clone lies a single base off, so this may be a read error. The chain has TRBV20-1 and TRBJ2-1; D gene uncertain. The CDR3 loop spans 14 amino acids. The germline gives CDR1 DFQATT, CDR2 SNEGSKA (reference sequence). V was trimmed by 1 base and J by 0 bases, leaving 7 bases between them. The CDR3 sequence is CSARALDSYNEQFF. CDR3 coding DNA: TGCAGTGCTAGAGCTCTGGACTCCTACAATGAGCAGTTCTTC.